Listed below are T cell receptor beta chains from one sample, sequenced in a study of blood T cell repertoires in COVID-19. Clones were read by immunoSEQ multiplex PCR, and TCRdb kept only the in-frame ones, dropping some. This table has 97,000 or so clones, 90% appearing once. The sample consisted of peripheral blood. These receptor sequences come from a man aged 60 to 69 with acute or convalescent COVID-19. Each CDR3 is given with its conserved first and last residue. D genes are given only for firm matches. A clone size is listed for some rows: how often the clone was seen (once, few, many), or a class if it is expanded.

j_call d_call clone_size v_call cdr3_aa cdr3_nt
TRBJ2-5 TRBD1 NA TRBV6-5 CASSRDRQETQYF TGTGCCAGCAGCCGGGACAGACAAGAGACCCAGTACTTC
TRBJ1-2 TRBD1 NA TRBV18 CASSPADRSNYGYTF TGTGCCAGCTCACCTGCGGACAGGAGTAACTATGGCTACACCTTC
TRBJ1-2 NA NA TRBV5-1 CASRVEMQAYGYTF TGCGCCAGCAGAGTAGAAATGCAGGCCTATGGCTACACCTTC
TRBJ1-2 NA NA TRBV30 CAWRTGGAGGYTF TGTGCCTGGAGGACGGGGGGGGCTGGAGGCTACACCTTC
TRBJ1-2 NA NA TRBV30 CAWRAGGSYGYTF TGTGCCTGGAGGGCCGGGGGTTCCTATGGCTACACCTTC
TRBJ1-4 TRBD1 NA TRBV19 CASSIDGPSGTGLEKLFF TGTGCCAGTAGTATAGATGGCCCCTCCGGGACAGGACTAGAAAAACTGTTTTTT
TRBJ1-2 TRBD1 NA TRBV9 CASSAQTGEATYGYTF TGTGCCAGCAGCGCTCAGACAGGGGAAGCAACCTATGGCTACACCTTC
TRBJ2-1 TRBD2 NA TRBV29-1 CSVDRPGGGHEQFF TGCAGCGTTGACCGACCGGGGGGTGGGCATGAGCAGTTCTTC
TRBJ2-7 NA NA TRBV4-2 CASSQGQALEQYF TGTGCCAGCAGCCAAGGACAGGCTCTCGAGCAGTACTTC
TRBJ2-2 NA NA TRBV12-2 CASRLARGIAGTGELFF TGTGCAAGTCGCTTAGCGCGGGGGATAGCGGGGACCGGGGAGCTGTTTTTT
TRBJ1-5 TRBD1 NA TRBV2 CASRETGDNQPQHF TGTGCCAGCCGCGAGACAGGGGACAATCAGCCCCAGCATTTT
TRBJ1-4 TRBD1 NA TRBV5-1 CASSLQGPATNEKLFF TGCGCCAGCAGCCTACAGGGGCCTGCAACTAATGAAAAACTGTTTTTT
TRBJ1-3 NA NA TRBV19 CASSPFGGSAGNTIYF TGTGCCAGTAGTCCCTTCGGGGGATCGGCTGGAAACACCATATATTTT
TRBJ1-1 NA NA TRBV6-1 CASSEGGGVEAFF TGTGCCAGCAGTGAAGGGGGGGGAGTTGAAGCTTTCTTT
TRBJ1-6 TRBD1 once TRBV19 CASSIDRGGQPNSPLHF TGTGCCAGTAGTATAGATCGAGGGGGACAGCCCAATTCACCCCTCCACTTT
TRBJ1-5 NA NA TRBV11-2 CASSLYGGGPQHF TGTGCCAGCAGCTTATATGGGGGAGGGCCCCAGCATTTT
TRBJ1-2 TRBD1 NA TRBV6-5 CASSNGQARTYGYTF TGTGCCAGCAGTAACGGACAGGCCAGGACCTATGGCTACACCTTC
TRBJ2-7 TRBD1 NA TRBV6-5 CASHTPGDRGYEQYF TGTGCCAGCCATACCCCCGGGGACAGGGGATACGAGCAGTACTTC
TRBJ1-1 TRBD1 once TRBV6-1 CASSEQGGTEAFF TGTGCCAGCAGTGAACAGGGGGGCACTGAAGCTTTCTTT
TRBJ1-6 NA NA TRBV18 CASSPPPQGSPLHF TGTGCCAGCTCACCACCGCCTCAGGGATCACCCCTCCACTTT
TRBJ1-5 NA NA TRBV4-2 CASRLEEVGNQPQHF TGTGCCAGCAGACTGGAAGAGGTTGGCAATCAGCCCCAGCATTTT
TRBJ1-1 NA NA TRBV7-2 CASSLSYFNTEAFF TGTGCCAGCAGCTTAAGCTATTTCAACACTGAAGCTTTCTTT
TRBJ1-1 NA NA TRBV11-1 CASSSPGTEAFF TGTGCCAGCAGCTCTCCAGGCACTGAAGCTTTCTTT
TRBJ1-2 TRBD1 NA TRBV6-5 CASSYTSTGEQDGYTF TGTGCCAGCAGTTACACCTCGACAGGGGAGCAGGATGGCTACACCTTC
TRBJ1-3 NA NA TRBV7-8 CASSLGPGFSGNTIYF TGTGCCAGCAGCTTAGGTCCGGGATTCTCTGGAAACACCATATATTTT
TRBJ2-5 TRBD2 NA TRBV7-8 CASSRTSVQETQYF TGTGCCAGCAGCCGGACTAGCGTACAAGAGACCCAGTACTTC
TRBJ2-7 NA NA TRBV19 CASSIGAGGPYEQYF TGTGCCAGTAGTATTGGAGCAGGGGGGCCCTACGAGCAGTACTTC
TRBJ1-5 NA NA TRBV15 CATSRDRGNAQPQHF TGTGCCACCAGCAGAGATAGAGGGAACGCTCAGCCCCAGCATTTT
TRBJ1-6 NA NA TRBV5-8 CASLGGSYNSPLHF TGTGCCAGCTTGGGGGGGTCCTATAATTCACCCCTCCACTTT
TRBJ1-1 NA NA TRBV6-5 CASSYGGMNTEAFF TGTGCCAGCAGTTACGGGGGGATGAACACTGAAGCTTTCTTT
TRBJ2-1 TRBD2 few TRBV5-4 CASSPAGGSYNEQFF TGTGCCAGCAGCCCGGCGGGGGGCTCCTACAATGAGCAGTTCTTC
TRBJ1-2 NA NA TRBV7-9 CASSASVYGYTF TGTGCCAGCAGCGCCAGCGTCTATGGCTACACCTTC
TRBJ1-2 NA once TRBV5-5 CASSSTARQFDTF TGTGCCAGCAGCTCGACCGCTAGACAGTTCGACACCTTC
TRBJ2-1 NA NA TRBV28 CASTQPSSYNEQFF TGTGCCAGCACCCAGCCTAGCTCCTACAATGAGCAGTTCTTC
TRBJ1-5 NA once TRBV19 CASSTRGGRGASQPQHF TGTGCCAGTAGTACGCGGGGCGGTAGAGGTGCAAGTCAGCCCCAGCATTTT
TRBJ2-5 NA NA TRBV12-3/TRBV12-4 CASSLVVQETQYF TGTGCCAGCAGTTTAGTCGTCCAAGAGACCCAGTACTTC
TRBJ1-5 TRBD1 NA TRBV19 CATGGGADRGNQPQHF TGTGCCACGGGAGGGGGGGCTGACAGGGGCAATCAGCCCCAGCATTTT
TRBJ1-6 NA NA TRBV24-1 CATSETMATGAPLHF TGTGCCACCAGTGAGACGATGGCTACGGGGGCACCCCTCCACTTT
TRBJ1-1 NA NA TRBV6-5 CASRGDTLNTEAFF TGTGCCAGCAGGGGGGACACTCTGAACACTGAAGCTTTCTTT
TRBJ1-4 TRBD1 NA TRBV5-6 CASSETGLATNEKLFF TGTGCCAGCAGCGAGACAGGGCTTGCAACTAATGAAAAACTGTTTTTT
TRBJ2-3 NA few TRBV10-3 CAISEERESTDTQYF TGTGCCATCAGTGAGGAACGGGAAAGCACAGATACGCAGTATTTT
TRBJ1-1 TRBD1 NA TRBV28 CASSPPIQGVGEAFF TGTGCCAGCAGTCCACCAATTCAGGGGGTTGGTGAAGCTTTCTTT
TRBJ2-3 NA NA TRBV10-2 CASSEPFRGPDTQYF TGCGCCAGCAGTGAGCCCTTTCGCGGTCCAGATACGCAGTATTTT
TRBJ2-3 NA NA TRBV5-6 CASSSPGLPSTDTQYF TGTGCCAGCAGCTCCCCCGGACTTCCTAGCACAGATACGCAGTATTTT
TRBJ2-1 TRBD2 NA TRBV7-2 CASSLVAGGLNEQFF TGTGCCAGCAGCTTAGTAGCGGGGGGGCTAAATGAGCAGTTCTTC
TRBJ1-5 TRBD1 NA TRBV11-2 CASSPGQGINQPQHF TGTGCCAGCAGCCCGGGACAGGGGATTAATCAGCCCCAGCATTTT
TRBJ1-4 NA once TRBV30 CAWSKGLQEEKLFF TGTGCCTGGAGTAAAGGCCTCCAGGAAGAAAAACTGTTTTTT
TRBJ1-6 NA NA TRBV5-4 CASSLVGERNSPLHF TGTGCCAGCAGCCTAGTCGGGGAGAGGAATTCACCCCTCCACTTT
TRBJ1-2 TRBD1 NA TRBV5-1 CASSGIGIAGGGYTF TGCGCCAGCAGTGGGATAGGGATCGCAGGGGGCGGCTACACCTTC
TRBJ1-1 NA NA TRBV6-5 CASSYSGQQNTEAFF TGTGCCAGCAGTTACTCCGGACAGCAGAACACTGAAGCTTTCTTT
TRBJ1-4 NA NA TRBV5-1 CASSPYGGWGEKLFF TGCGCCAGCAGCCCCTATGGAGGGTGGGGTGAAAAACTGTTTTTT
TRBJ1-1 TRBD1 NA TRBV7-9 CASSAVEGANTEAFF TGTGCCAGCAGCGCCGTGGAGGGGGCTAACACTGAAGCTTTCTTT
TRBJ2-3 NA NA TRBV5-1 CASSLAPGLTSTDTQYF TGCGCCAGCAGCTTGGCCCCAGGGCTAACGAGCACAGATACGCAGTATTTT
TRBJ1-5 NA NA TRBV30 CAWSTSGHSNQPQHF TGTGCCTGGAGTACATCAGGACACAGCAATCAGCCCCAGCATTTT
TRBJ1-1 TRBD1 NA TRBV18 CASSPMEGAYTEAFF TGTGCCAGCTCACCAATGGAGGGGGCGTACACTGAAGCTTTCTTT
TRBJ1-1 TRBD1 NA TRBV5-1 CASSGLGTGVTEAFF TGCGCCAGCAGCGGGTTGGGGACAGGGGTTACTGAAGCTTTCTTT
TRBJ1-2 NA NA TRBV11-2 CASSPGAGARGYTF TGTGCCAGCAGCCCCGGGGCAGGGGCACGCGGCTACACCTTC
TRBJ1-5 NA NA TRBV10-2 CASSESQGSTSNQPQHF TGCGCCAGCAGTGAGTCTCAGGGGAGCACGAGCAATCAGCCCCAGCATTTT
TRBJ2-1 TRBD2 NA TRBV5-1 CASSRLAGNNEQFF TGCGCCAGCTCCCGACTAGCGGGGAACAATGAGCAGTTCTTC
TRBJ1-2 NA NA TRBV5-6 CASSLTGYGYTF TGTGCCAGCAGCTTGACAGGCTATGGCTACACCTTC